A selection of T cell receptor beta chains follows, all from one sample in a study of blood T cell repertoires in COVID-19. Only in-frame clones appear in the TCRdb table, and some are missing; sequencing was by immunoSEQ multiplex PCR. The sample includes 300,000 to 350,000 clones, approximately 85% seen only once; the top ten take less than 2.5%. The sequencing sample was made of PBMCs or T cells enriched from blood (not recorded which). The receptors derive from a young man who had recovered from COVID-19. Both conserved end residues are part of each CDR3. The D gene is left open where the match is weak. A clone size is listed for some rows: how often the clone was seen (once, few, many), or a class if it is expanded.

v_gene	abundance	d_gene	j_gene	CDR3aa	CDR3nt
TRBV6-2/TRBV6-3	once	TRBD1	TRBJ1-1	CASSYIDRGSTEAFF	TGTGCCAGCAGTTATATCGACAGGGGAAGCACTGAAGCTTTCTTT
TRBV30	NA	TRBD2	TRBJ2-7	CAWGGGVYEQYF	TGTGCCTGGGGCGGGGGGGTGTACGAGCAGTACTTC
TRBV5-4	NA	NA	TRBJ2-7	CASSLVADEQYF	TGTGCCAGCAGCTTGGTGGCGGATGAGCAGTACTTC
TRBV19	NA	NA	TRBJ2-1	CASRLGSDEQFF	TGTGCCAGTAGGTTGGGTAGCGATGAGCAGTTCTTC
TRBV27	NA	NA	TRBJ1-6	CASAPWGGTDSPLHF	TGTGCCAGCGCCCCCTGGGGGGGAACAGATTCACCCCTCCACTTT
TRBV7-2	NA	NA	TRBJ2-5	CASSLVGASKTQYF	TGTGCCAGCAGCTTAGTGGGGGCCTCAAAGACCCAGTACTTC
TRBV5-5	NA	NA	TRBJ1-5	CASSLGQSNQPQHF	TGTGCCAGCAGCTTGGGGCAAAGCAATCAGCCCCAGCATTTT
TRBV18	NA	NA	TRBJ1-1	CASSLSRTTPNTEAFF	TGTGCCAGCTCACTTTCCCGAACTACTCCGAACACTGAAGCTTTCTTT
TRBV5-1	NA	NA	TRBJ2-5	CASSPLGNQETQYF	TGCGCCAGCAGCCCCCTAGGTAACCAAGAGACCCAGTACTTC
TRBV2	NA	NA	TRBJ1-1	CASSDREGNTEAFF	TGTGCCAGCAGTGACAGGGAAGGGAACACTGAAGCTTTCTTT
TRBV18	NA	NA	TRBJ1-6	CASSPSGPVAPLHF	TGTGCCAGCTCACCATCCGGTCCGGTCGCACCCCTCCACTTT
TRBV19	NA	NA	TRBJ1-2	CASSIGNSGYTF	TGTGCCAGTAGTATTGGAAACAGCGGCTACACCTTC
TRBV2	NA	NA	TRBJ1-1	CASSDLFGRANTEAFF	TGTGCCAGCAGTGACCTTTTCGGCAGGGCGAACACTGAAGCTTTCTTT
TRBV19	once	TRBD2	TRBJ2-1	CASRTSGETYNEQFF	TGTGCCAGTAGGACTAGCGGAGAAACCTACAATGAGCAGTTCTTC
TRBV7-2	few	TRBD1	TRBJ1-1	CASSLDRGQAFF	TGTGCCAGCAGCTTAGACAGGGGGCAAGCTTTCTTT
TRBV2	NA	TRBD1	TRBJ1-4	CASTGDSIDEKLFF	TGTGCCAGCACCGGGGACAGTATTGATGAAAAACTGTTTTTT
TRBV3-1/TRBV3-2	NA	NA	TRBJ1-4	CASSQDAGGYDEKLFF	TGTGCCAGCAGCCAAGACGCTGGAGGGTATGATGAAAAACTGTTTTTT
TRBV7-2	NA	NA	TRBJ1-1	CASSLREGTEAFF	TGTGCCAGCAGCTTAAGGGAGGGCACTGAAGCTTTCTTT
TRBV21-1	NA	NA	TRBJ1-6	CASSKDRGPYGSPLHF	TGTGCCAGCAGTAAAGACAGGGGGCCATATGGTTCACCCCTCCACTTT
TRBV2	NA	NA	TRBJ1-5	CASSGAEYNQPQHF	TGTGCCAGCAGTGGGGCCGAATACAATCAGCCCCAGCATTTT
TRBV7-9	NA	NA	TRBJ2-1	CASSFSLTGEDNEQFF	TGTGCCAGCAGCTTCTCCCTTACAGGGGAGGACAATGAGCAGTTCTTC
TRBV9	NA	NA	TRBJ1-1	CASSGYLGGTPNTEAFF	TGTGCCAGCAGCGGATACCTAGGAGGGACTCCGAACACTGAAGCTTTCTTT
TRBV12-3/TRBV12-4	NA	NA	TRBJ2-7	CASSLVRYEQYF	TGTGCCAGCAGTTTGGTGAGGTACGAGCAGTACTTC
TRBV5-8	NA	TRBD1	TRBJ2-7	CASSKVRDRGDHEQYF	TGTGCCAGCAGCAAAGTAAGGGACAGGGGGGACCACGAGCAGTACTTC
TRBV7-2	few	TRBD1	TRBJ2-7	CASSLEAGTGAYEQYF	TGTGCCAGCAGCTTAGAGGCCGGGACAGGGGCCTACGAGCAGTACTTC
TRBV20-1	NA	TRBD1	TRBJ2-3	CSAKQGDTQYF	TGCAGTGCTAAACAGGGGGATACGCAGTATTTT
TRBV19	few	NA	TRBJ1-4	CASSIQGQLFF	TGTGCCAGTAGTATTCAGGGGCAACTGTTTTTT
TRBV20-1	NA	NA	TRBJ1-2	CSARSTYGYTF	TGCAGTGCTAGAAGCACCTATGGCTACACCTTC
TRBV5-4	once	TRBD1	TRBJ1-3	CASSHDRAYSGNTIYF	TGTGCCAGCAGCCACGACAGGGCCTACTCTGGAAACACCATATATTTT
TRBV4-3	NA	TRBD1	TRBJ1-2	CASSQEGGRVYGYTF	TGCGCCAGCAGCCAAGAAGGGGGCAGGGTCTATGGCTACACCTTC
TRBV5-6	NA	TRBD1	TRBJ1-1	CASSLYRGANMNTEAFF	TGTGCCAGCAGCTTGTACAGGGGCGCAAATATGAACACTGAAGCTTTCTTT
TRBV10-3	NA	NA	TRBJ2-5	CAISGYKETQYF	TGTGCCATCAGTGGATACAAGGAGACCCAGTACTTC
TRBV7-9	NA	NA	TRBJ2-7	CASSSTGHSLGEYEQYF	TGTGCCAGCAGCTCGACGGGACACTCCCTCGGGGAATACGAGCAGTACTTC
TRBV15	NA	NA	TRBJ2-5	CATSRVQGQETQYF	TGTGCCACCAGCAGAGTACAGGGCCAAGAGACCCAGTACTTC
TRBV5-1	once	NA	TRBJ1-1	CASSLAELLSGTEAFF	TGCGCCAGCAGCTTGGCCGAGCTGCTCTCCGGCACTGAAGCTTTCTTT
TRBV4-1	NA	NA	TRBJ1-4	CASSPPGANEKLFF	TGCGCCAGCAGCCCACCAGGGGCTAATGAAAAACTGTTTTTT
TRBV29-1	NA	NA	TRBJ1-2	CSVEQGYGYTF	TGCAGCGTTGAACAGGGGTATGGCTACACCTTC
TRBV15	once	NA	TRBJ1-3	CATSRVGNTIYF	TGTGCCACCAGCAGAGTAGGAAACACCATATATTTT
TRBV19	NA	TRBD1	TRBJ1-2	CASALDRGKRGYGYTF	TGTGCCAGTGCCCTCGACAGGGGAAAACGCGGCTATGGCTACACCTTC
TRBV5-1	few	NA	TRBJ1-6	CASSPSVDSPLHF	TGCGCCAGCAGCCCCAGTGTTGATTCACCCCTCCACTTT
TRBV3-1/TRBV3-2	NA	TRBD2	TRBJ2-5	CASSNSTGSGGGFRETQYF	TGTGCCAGCAGCAACTCCACGGGGAGCGGGGGGGGATTCAGGGAGACCCAGTACTTC
TRBV13	NA	NA	TRBJ1-2	CASSREVSSGYTF	TGTGCCAGCAGCAGGGAGGTATCGTCTGGCTACACCTTC
TRBV5-4	NA	TRBD1	TRBJ2-7	CASSTRGRSYEQYF	TGTGCCAGCAGCACCAGGGGGAGATCCTACGAGCAGTACTTC
TRBV29-1	NA	TRBD1	TRBJ1-2	CSVDGQGGGYGYTF	TGCAGCGTTGACGGACAGGGTGGTGGCTATGGCTACACCTTC
TRBV10-3	NA	TRBD1	TRBJ1-1	CAIRETGGITNTEAFF	TGTGCCATCAGGGAGACAGGGGGAATAACGAACACTGAAGCTTTCTTT
TRBV5-8	NA	TRBD1	TRBJ1-3	CASSLDLQQGDRSGNTIYF	TGTGCCAGCAGCTTGGACCTACAACAGGGGGACAGGTCTGGAAACACCATATATTTT
TRBV19	once	NA	TRBJ1-2	CASSSTLRVRYGYTF	TGTGCCAGTAGTTCCACGCTCAGGGTTCGCTATGGCTACACCTTC
TRBV2	NA	NA	TRBJ2-7	CASSDEVDSEQYF	TGTGCCAGCAGTGACGAGGTAGACAGTGAGCAGTACTTC
TRBV11-3	once	TRBD1	TRBJ1-2	CASSLDGDRDGTYNGYTF	TGTGCCAGCAGCTTAGATGGGGACAGGGATGGGACTTACAATGGCTACACCTTC
TRBV2	NA	TRBD1	TRBJ1-1	CASSAGTGAFF	TGTGCCAGCAGTGCTGGGACAGGGGCTTTCTTT
TRBV30	once	NA	TRBJ1-2	CAWSSQGSDSGYGYTF	TGTGCCTGGAGTTCCCAAGGGTCAGACAGTGGCTATGGCTACACCTTC
TRBV7-8	NA	TRBD2	TRBJ2-3	CASSPRASGGATDTQYF	TGTGCCAGCAGCCCCCGGGCAAGCGGGGGGGCCACAGATACGCAGTATTTT